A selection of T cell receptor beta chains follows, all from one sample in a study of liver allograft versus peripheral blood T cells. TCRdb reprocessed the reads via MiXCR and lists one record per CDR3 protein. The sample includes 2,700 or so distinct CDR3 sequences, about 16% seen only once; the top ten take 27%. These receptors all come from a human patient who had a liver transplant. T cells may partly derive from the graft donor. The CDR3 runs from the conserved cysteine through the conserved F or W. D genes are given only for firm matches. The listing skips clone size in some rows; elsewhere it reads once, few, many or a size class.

CDR3 DNA: TGTGCCAGCAGCCCCCGGGACAGGGCTGAGTACGAGCAGTACTTC
CDR3 protein: CASSPRDRAEYEQYF
D gene: TRBD1
V gene: TRBV5-4
clone size: medium-sized
J gene: TRBJ2-7

CDR3 DNA: TGTGCCAGCAGGACAGGGACTGAAGCTTTCTTT
CDR3 protein: CASRTGTEAFF
D gene: TRBD1
V gene: TRBV6-2/TRBV6-3
clone size: medium-sized
J gene: TRBJ1-1

CDR3 DNA: TGTGCCAGCAGCGTGGGGTACGGCACTGAAGCTTTCTTT
CDR3 protein: CASSVGYGTEAFF
D gene: NA
V gene: TRBV9
clone size: NA
J gene: TRBJ1-1

CDR3 DNA: TGTGCCAGCAGCCGTGGACAGCAGGAAGGCTATGGCTACACCTTC
CDR3 protein: CASSRGQQEGYGYTF
D gene: NA
V gene: TRBV9
clone size: medium-sized
J gene: TRBJ1-2

CDR3 DNA: TGTGCCAGCAGCCAAGTGGGAGGGGGGCAGCAGTTCTTC
CDR3 protein: CASSQVGGGQQFF
D gene: NA
V gene: TRBV14
clone size: medium-sized
J gene: TRBJ2-1

CDR3 DNA: TGTGCCAGCAGCTTACGACAGAGGCATGAAAAACTGTTTTTT
CDR3 protein: CASSLRQRHEKLFF
D gene: NA
V gene: TRBV11-2
clone size: medium-sized
J gene: TRBJ1-4

CDR3 DNA: TGTGCCAGTAGTCATTTGGGCCTGACGTATTCTACCTACGAGCAGTACTTC
CDR3 protein: CASSHLGLTYSTYEQYF
D gene: NA
V gene: TRBV19
clone size: medium-sized
J gene: TRBJ2-7

CDR3 DNA: TGTGCCAGCAGTGCCTTAGGGTCGGACAGCACAGATACGCAGTATTTT
CDR3 protein: CASSALGSDSTDTQYF
D gene: NA
V gene: TRBV12-3/TRBV12-4
clone size: NA
J gene: TRBJ2-3

CDR3 DNA: TGTGCCAGCAGTGAAGGCCCGGCTTGGCGGGGGGCCTCCTACAATGAGCAGTTCTTC
CDR3 protein: CASSEGPAWRGASYNEQFF
D gene: TRBD2
V gene: TRBV6-1
clone size: medium-sized
J gene: TRBJ2-1

CDR3 DNA: TGTGCCAGCAGCTTCGCAGGACCTTCTACCGGGGAGCTGTTTTTT
CDR3 protein: CASSFAGPSTGELFF
D gene: NA
V gene: TRBV5-4
clone size: medium-sized
J gene: TRBJ2-2

CDR3 DNA: TGTGCCAGCAGTTACCGGACAGGTTCCGATCAGCCCCAGCATTTT
CDR3 protein: CASSYRTGSDQPQHF
D gene: TRBD1
V gene: TRBV6-5
clone size: once
J gene: TRBJ1-5

CDR3 DNA: TGTGCCAGCAGCTTGGGCAATCAGCCCCAGCATTTT
CDR3 protein: CASSLGNQPQHF
D gene: NA
V gene: TRBV7-9
clone size: medium-sized
J gene: TRBJ1-5

CDR3 DNA: TGCAGCGTGGAGACCCGGGACAGGGGCACTGAAGCTTTCTTT
CDR3 protein: CSVETRDRGTEAFF
D gene: TRBD1
V gene: TRBV29-1
clone size: medium-sized
J gene: TRBJ1-1

CDR3 DNA: TGCAGTGCTAGTCCGGCACCCAGGGGCAATAGCAATCAGCCCCAGCATTTT
CDR3 protein: CSASPAPRGNSNQPQHF
D gene: NA
V gene: TRBV20-1
clone size: medium-sized
J gene: TRBJ1-5

CDR3 DNA: TGCGCCAGCACCCCGTTACAGGGGAACACTGAAGCTTTCTTT
CDR3 protein: CASTPLQGNTEAFF
D gene: NA
V gene: TRBV4-1
clone size: NA
J gene: TRBJ1-1

CDR3 DNA: TGTGCCAGCAGCTTATATCGAGGAAACACCGGGGAGCTGTTTTTT
CDR3 protein: CASSLYRGNTGELFF
D gene: NA
V gene: TRBV7-9
clone size: medium-sized
J gene: TRBJ2-2

CDR3 DNA: TGTGCCAGCAACCCGGGGGGGGGGTACAATGAGCAGTTCTTC
CDR3 protein: CASNPGGGYNEQFF
D gene: TRBD2
V gene: TRBV5-6
clone size: many
J gene: TRBJ2-1

CDR3 DNA: TGTGCCAGCACCTCAAGGGCAGGTCTCTACGAGCAGTACTTC
CDR3 protein: CASTSRAGLYEQYF
D gene: NA
V gene: TRBV27
clone size: medium-sized
J gene: TRBJ2-7

CDR3 DNA: TGCGCCAGCAGCCAGGGGACAGGCCCGGGTGGCTACACCTTC
CDR3 protein: CASSQGTGPGGYTF
D gene: TRBD1
V gene: TRBV4-1
clone size: few
J gene: TRBJ1-2

CDR3 DNA: TGTGCCAGCAGTTCAAAGGAGAGCTTCAACCTTTATGGCTACACCTTC
CDR3 protein: CASSSKESFNLYGYTF
D gene: NA
V gene: TRBV12-3/TRBV12-4
clone size: medium-sized
J gene: TRBJ1-2